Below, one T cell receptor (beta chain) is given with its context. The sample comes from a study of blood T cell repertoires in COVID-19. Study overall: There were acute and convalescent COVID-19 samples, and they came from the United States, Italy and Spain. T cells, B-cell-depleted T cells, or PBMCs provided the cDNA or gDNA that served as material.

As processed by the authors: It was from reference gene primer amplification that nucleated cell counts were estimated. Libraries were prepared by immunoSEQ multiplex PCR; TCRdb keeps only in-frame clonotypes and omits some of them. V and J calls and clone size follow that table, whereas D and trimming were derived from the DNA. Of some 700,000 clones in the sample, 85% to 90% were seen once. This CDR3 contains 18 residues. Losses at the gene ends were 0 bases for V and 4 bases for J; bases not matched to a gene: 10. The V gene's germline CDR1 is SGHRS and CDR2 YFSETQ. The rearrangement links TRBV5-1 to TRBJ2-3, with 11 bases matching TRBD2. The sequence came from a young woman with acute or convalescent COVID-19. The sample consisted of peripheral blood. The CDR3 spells CASSLEIAGGPRADTQYF. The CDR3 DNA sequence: TGCGCCAGCAGCTTGGAGATAGCGGGGGGGCCTAGGGCAGATACGCAGTATTTT.